The next 8 T cell receptor beta chains were all read from a single sample in a study of blood T cell repertoires in COVID-19. Generated by immunoSEQ multiplex PCR, the TCRdb table keeps only in-frame clones and is missing some. This table holds about 210,000 clones, 75% to 85% found once. Sequencing was carried out using PBMCs or T cells enriched from blood (not recorded which). The receptors come from a middle-aged man who had recovered from COVID-19.

The chain carries TRBV10-2 and TRBJ1-2; possible D gene TRBD1, 6 bases. Trimming stripped 6 bases from V and 5 bases from J, with 13 bases between. Germline V CDR1 and CDR2: WSHSY, SAAADI. The CDR3 is 13 residues long. Here the CDR3 reads CASSQGGAYGYTF. The CDR3 coding sequence is TGCGCCAGCAGCCAAGGGGGGGCTTATGGCTACACCTTC.

The V call is TRBV30, the J call TRBJ1-2, with TRBD1 matching 8 bases. Looked up from germline, CDR1 is GTSNPN and CDR2 is SVGIG (reference sequence). The CDR3 has 15 residues. V trimming: 5 bases; J trimming: 6 bases; junction bases outside the gene matches: 14. The CDR3 DNA reads as TGTGCCTGGGGACAGGGAACTCCTAGATACAATGGCTACACCTTC. Translating it yields CAWGQGTPRYNGYTF.

The chain has TRBV25-1 and TRBJ2-1; 8 nucleotides match TRBD2. Germline V gives CDR1 MGHDK, CDR2 SYGVNS. This CDR3 comprises 15 residues. V trimming: 8 bases; J trimming: 7 bases; junction bases outside the gene matches: 13. The CDR3 loop reads CASSAGVAGINEQFF. CDR3 DNA: TGTGCCAGCTCGGCGGGGGTAGCGGGAATAAATGAGCAGTTCTTC.

The chain recombines TRBV15 with TRBJ1-1; 8 bases align to TRBD1. J lost 6 bases, V lost 7 bases, and 19 bases had no gene match. CDR1 LNHNV and CDR2 YYDKDF come from the germline V gene (reference sequence). This CDR3 is built from 17 residues. This CDR3 reads CATTRGLGRSMVAEAFF. The CDR3 DNA is TGTGCCACCACCAGGGGGCTGGGCCGATCCATGGTGGCTGAAGCTTTCTTT.

This clone was seen a single time. The V call is TRBV3-1 (or the pseudogene TRBV3-2), the J call TRBJ1-1; 8 bases fit TRBD1. The CDR3 spans 13 residues. The V gene end was trimmed by 4 bases and the J gene end by 11 bases; junction bases not matched to a gene: 9. In germline, CDR1 is LGHDT, CDR2 YNNKEL (reference sequence). The CDR3 here is CASSPGQGGWAFF. CDR3 nucleotides: TGTGCCAGCAGCCCAGGACAGGGAGGGTGGGCTTTCTTT.

This chain uses TRBV11-1 with TRBJ1-2; 8 bases match TRBD1. Germline CDR1 SGHAT, CDR2 FQDESV (reference sequence). This CDR3 spans 13 amino acids. Losses at the gene ends were 1 base for V and 6 bases for J; bases not matched to a gene: 1. CDR3 residues: CASSLGTGNGYTF. In DNA, the CDR3 is TGTGCCAGCAGCTTAGGGACAGGGAATGGCTACACCTTC.

V usage is TRBV27 and J usage is TRBJ1-3; weak D call: TRBD1 (6 bases). Looked up from germline, CDR1 is MNHEY and CDR2 is SMNVEV (reference sequence). V was pared by 2 bases and J by 4 bases, with 15 bases between. This CDR3 comprises 16 residues. CDR3 sequence: CASSLRGGQRGNTIYF. CDR3 in DNA: TGTGCCAGCAGTTTAAGGGGGGGGCAAAGGGGAAACACCATATATTTT.

The chain combines TRBV30 with TRBJ2-7; D might be TRBD1 (5 bases). This CDR3 is built from 12 residues. CDR1 is GTSNPN and CDR2 is SVGIG in the germline V gene (reference sequence). V lost 5 bases and J lost 3, with 11 bases in between. CDR3 loop: CAWGDSYYEQYF. CDR3 nucleotides: TGTGCCTGGGGAGACAGTTACTACGAGCAGTACTTC.